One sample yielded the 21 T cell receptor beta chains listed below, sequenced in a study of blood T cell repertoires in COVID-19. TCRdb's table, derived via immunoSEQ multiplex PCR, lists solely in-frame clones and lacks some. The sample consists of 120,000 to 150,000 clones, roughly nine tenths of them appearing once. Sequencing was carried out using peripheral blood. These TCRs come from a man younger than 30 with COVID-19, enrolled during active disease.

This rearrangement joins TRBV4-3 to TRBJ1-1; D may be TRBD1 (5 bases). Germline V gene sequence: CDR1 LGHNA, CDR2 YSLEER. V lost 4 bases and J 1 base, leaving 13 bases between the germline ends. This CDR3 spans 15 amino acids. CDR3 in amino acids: CASSPAGRANTEAFF. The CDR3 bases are TGCGCCAGCAGCCCCGCCGGCAGGGCGAACACTGAAGCTTTCTTT.

This chain's CDR3 is CASSSTGGGVKAFF. CDR3 in DNA: TGTGCCAGCAGCTCCACAGGGGGCGGTGTGAAAGCTTTCTTT. The chain couples TRBV5-4 to TRBJ1-1; 9 positions match TRBD1. The junction had 9 bases not matched to a gene; V was cut back by 3 bases and J by 9 bases. Germline CDR1 is SGHNT and CDR2 is YYREEE (reference sequence). The CDR3 totals 14 residues. The full variable domain, with the rest looked up from reference TRBV5-4 and TRBJ1-1, is ETGVTQSPTHLIKTRGQQVTLRCSSQSGHNTVSWYQQALGQGPQFIFQYYREEENGRGNFPPRFSGLQFPNYSSELNVNALELDDSALYLCASSSTGGGVKAFFGQGTRLTVV.

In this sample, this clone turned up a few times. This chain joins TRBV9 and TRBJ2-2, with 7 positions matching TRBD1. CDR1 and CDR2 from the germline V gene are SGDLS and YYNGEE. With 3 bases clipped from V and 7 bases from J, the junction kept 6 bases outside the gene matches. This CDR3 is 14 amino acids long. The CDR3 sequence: CASSAYRGGGELFF. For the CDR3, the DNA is TGTGCCAGCAGCGCCTACAGGGGCGGCGGGGAGCTGTTTTTT.

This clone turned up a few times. This chain's CDR3 is CASTRDSGQPQHF. Here the CDR3 DNA reads TGTGCCAGCACCAGGGACAGCGGTCAGCCCCAGCATTTT. The chain has TRBV2 and TRBJ1-5; TRBD1 aligns across 7 bases. The CDR3 is made up of 13 amino acids. Trimming cost V 7 bases and J 6 bases; bases outside gene matches: 6. The germline V gene has CDR1 SNHLY and CDR2 FYNNEI.

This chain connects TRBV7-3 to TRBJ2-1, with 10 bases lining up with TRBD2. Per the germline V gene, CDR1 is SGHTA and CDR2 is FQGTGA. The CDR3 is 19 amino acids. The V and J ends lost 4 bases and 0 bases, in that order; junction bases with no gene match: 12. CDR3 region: CASSSHPGLALSSYNEQFF. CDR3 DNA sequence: TGTGCCAGCAGCTCCCACCCGGGACTAGCGTTGAGCTCCTACAATGAGCAGTTCTTC.

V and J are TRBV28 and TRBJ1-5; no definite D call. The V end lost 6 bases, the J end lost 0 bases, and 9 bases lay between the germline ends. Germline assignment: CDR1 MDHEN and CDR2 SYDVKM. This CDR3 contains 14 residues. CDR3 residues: CASSLWASNQPQHF. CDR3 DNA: TGTGCCAGCAGCTTGTGGGCTAGCAATCAGCCCCAGCATTTT.

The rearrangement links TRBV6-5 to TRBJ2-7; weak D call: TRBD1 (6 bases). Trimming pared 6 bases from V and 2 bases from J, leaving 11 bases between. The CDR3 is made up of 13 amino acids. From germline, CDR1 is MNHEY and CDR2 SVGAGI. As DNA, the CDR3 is TGTGCCAGCAGCCCCGGACAGACCTACGAGCAGTACTTC. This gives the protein CASSPGQTYEQYF.

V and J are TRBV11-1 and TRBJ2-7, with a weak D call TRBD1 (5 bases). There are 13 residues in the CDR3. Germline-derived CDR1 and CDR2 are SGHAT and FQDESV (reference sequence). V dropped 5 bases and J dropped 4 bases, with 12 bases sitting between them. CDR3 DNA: TGTGCCAGCAGCCCAAGGACAACTTACGAGCAGTACTTC. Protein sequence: CASSPRTTYEQYF.

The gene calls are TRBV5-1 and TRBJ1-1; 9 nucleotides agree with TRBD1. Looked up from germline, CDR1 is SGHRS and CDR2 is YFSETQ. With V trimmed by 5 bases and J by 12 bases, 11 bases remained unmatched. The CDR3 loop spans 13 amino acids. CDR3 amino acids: CASRPGQGRTPFF. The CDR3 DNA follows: TGCGCCAGCAGGCCGGGACAGGGCCGAACTCCTTTCTTT.

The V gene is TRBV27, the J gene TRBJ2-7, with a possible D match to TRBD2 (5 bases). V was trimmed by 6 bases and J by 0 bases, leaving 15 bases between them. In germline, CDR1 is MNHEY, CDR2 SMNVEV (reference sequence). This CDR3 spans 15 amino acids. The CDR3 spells CASRERSPPSYEQYF. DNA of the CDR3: TGTGCCAGCAGAGAGCGGTCGCCGCCCTCCTACGAGCAGTACTTC.

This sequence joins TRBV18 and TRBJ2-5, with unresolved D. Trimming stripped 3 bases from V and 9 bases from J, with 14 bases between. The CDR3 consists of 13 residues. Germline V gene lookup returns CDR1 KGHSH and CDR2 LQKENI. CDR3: CASSPITTPAQYF. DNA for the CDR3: TGTGCCAGCTCACCCATTACCACCCCGGCCCAGTACTTC.

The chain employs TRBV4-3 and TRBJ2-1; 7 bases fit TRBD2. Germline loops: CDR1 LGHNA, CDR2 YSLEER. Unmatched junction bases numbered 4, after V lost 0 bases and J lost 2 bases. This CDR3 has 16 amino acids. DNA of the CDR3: TGCGCCAGCAGCCAAGAGAGCCTAGCGGCCTACAATGAGCAGTTCTTC. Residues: CASSQESLAAYNEQFF.

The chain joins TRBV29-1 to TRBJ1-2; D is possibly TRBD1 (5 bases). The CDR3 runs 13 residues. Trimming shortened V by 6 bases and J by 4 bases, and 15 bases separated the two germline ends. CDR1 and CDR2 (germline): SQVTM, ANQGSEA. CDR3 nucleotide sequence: TGCAGCGTAGTAACAGGAAGCCGCTATGGCTACACCTTC. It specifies CSVVTGSRYGYTF.

The CDR3 region has the DNA TGTGCCAGCAGCTTCCACAGGGGTCCCCTCTCTGGAAACACCATATATTTT. This encodes CASSFHRGPLSGNTIYF. The chain uses TRBV7-9 and TRBJ1-3, with TRBD1 matching 7 bases. Germline V gives CDR1 SEHNR, CDR2 FQNEAQ (reference sequence). The CDR3 length is 17 residues. After removal of 3 bases from V and 0 bases from J, the junction contained 8 bases not matched to a gene.

CDR3 sequence (DNA): TGTGCCAGCAGCTTGGGAGGGTACAATGAGCAGTTCTTC. It codes for CASSLGGYNEQFF. The chain carries TRBV5-6 and TRBJ2-1; possibly TRBD2 for D (5 bases). Germline loops: CDR1 SGHDT, CDR2 YYEEEE. V gave up 0 bases and J gave up 4 bases, with 5 bases separating them. The CDR3 runs 13 residues.

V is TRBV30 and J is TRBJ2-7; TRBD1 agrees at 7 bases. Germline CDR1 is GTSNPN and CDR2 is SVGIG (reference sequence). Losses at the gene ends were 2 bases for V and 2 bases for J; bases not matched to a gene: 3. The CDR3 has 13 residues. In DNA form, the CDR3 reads TGTGCCTGGAGTTTGGGACAGACCTACGAGCAGTACTTC. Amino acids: CAWSLGQTYEQYF.

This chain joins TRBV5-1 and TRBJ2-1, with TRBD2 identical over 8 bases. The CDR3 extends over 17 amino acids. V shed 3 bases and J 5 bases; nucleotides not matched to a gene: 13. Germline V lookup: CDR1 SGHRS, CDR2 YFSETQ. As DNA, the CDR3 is TGCGCCAGCAGCTCTGAAGCGGGAGTATGGAGACACAATGAGCAGTTCTTC. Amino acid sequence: CASSSEAGVWRHNEQFF.

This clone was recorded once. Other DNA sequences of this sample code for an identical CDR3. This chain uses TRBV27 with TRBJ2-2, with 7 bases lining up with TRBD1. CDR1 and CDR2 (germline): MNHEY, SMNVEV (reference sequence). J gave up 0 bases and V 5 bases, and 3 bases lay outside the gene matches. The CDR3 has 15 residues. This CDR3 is CASSPGTANTGELFF. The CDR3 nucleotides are TGTGCCAGCAGTCCCGGGACAGCGAACACCGGGGAGCTGTTTTTT.

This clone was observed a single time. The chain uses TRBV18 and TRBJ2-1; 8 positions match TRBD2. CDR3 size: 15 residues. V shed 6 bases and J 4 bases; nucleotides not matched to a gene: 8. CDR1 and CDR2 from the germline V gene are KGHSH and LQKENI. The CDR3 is CASSPTSGAYNEQFF. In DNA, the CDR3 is TGTGCCAGCTCTCCCACTAGCGGCGCATACAATGAGCAGTTCTTC.

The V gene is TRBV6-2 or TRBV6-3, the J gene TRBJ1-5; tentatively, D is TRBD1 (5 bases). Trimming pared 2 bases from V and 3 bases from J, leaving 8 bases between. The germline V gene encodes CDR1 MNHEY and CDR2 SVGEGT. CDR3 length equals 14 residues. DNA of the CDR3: TGTGCCAGCAGTTACAGACAGTTCAATCAGCCCCAGCATTTT. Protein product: CASSYRQFNQPQHF.

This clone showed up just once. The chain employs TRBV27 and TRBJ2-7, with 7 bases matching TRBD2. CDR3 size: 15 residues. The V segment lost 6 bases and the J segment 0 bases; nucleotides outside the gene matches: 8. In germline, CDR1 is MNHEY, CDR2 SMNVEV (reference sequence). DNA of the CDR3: TGTGCCAGCAGGCGTAGCGGGCGTAGCTCCTACGAGCAGTACTTC. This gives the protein CASRRSGRSSYEQYF.